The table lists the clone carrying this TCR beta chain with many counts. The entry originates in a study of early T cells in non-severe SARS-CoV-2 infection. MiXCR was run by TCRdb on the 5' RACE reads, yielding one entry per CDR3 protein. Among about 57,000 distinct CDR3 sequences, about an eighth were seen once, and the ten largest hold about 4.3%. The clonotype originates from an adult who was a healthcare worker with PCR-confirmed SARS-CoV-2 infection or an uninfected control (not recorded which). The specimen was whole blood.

The CDR3 nucleotides are TGTGCCAGCAGCTATACAAGGGACACTGAAGCTTTCTTT. It is translated as CASSYTRDTEAFF. The chain recombines TRBV7-3 with TRBJ1-1; D remains ambiguous. The length of the CDR3 is 13 residues. V lost 4 bases and J lost 3, with 9 bases in between. Per the germline V gene, CDR1 is SGHTA and CDR2 is FQGTGA.